The present T cell receptor (beta chain) was sequenced within a study of PD-1 blockade in classical Hodgkin lymphoma. Each patient experienced a relapse that followed autologous stem cell transplantation, and brentuximab vedotin exposure varied. V lost 1 base, J lost 0 bases, and 8 bases lay in between. Germline V gives CDR1 SGHRS, CDR2 YFSETQ. This CDR3 comprises 15 residues. This table comes from immunoSEQ multiplex PCR, and its TCRdb copy is limited to in-frame clones, with some not included. The repertoire holds 10,000 to 14,000 clones, with approximately 84% as singletons. The rearrangement uses TRBV5-1 and TRBJ1-3; no firm D call. The sequence was collected from a human donor with classical Hodgkin lymphoma. Source: peripheral blood mononuclear cells (PBMCs), taken before the second cycle of nivolumab. DNA of the CDR3: TGCGCCAGCAGCTTGCTCGGGGTCTCTGGAAACACCATATATTTT. This encodes CASSLLGVSGNTIYF.